This T cell receptor beta chain is from a study of shared clonotypes between healthy human individuals. Study results and limitations: The genetic and exposure-history diversity represented was limited by few donors.

With 0 bases removed from V and 8 bases from J, the gap between germline ends came to 16 bases. The CDR3 totals 15 residues. Germline CDR1 reads GTSNPN; CDR2 reads SVGIG (reference sequence). Assay used: immunoSEQ multiplex PCR; TCRdb lists only in-frame clones, some missing. The table shows almost 750,000 clones, with around 70% occurring only once. Into CD45RA+ naive and CD45RA-negative memory subsets, the CD4+ cells were split. Regarding this clone: No antigen is known for it.

The source material was memory CD4+ T cells sorted from blood. Documented subset: CD45RA-negative fraction. The chain has TRBV30 and TRBJ2-2; perhaps TRBD2 as D (6 bases). The sequence was obtained from a woman aged 30 to 39 in good health. As DNA, the CDR3 is TGTGCCTGGAGTGTACGGAGCGGGCAAAGGGGGGAGCTGTTTTTT. Translation gives CAWSVRSGQRGELFF.